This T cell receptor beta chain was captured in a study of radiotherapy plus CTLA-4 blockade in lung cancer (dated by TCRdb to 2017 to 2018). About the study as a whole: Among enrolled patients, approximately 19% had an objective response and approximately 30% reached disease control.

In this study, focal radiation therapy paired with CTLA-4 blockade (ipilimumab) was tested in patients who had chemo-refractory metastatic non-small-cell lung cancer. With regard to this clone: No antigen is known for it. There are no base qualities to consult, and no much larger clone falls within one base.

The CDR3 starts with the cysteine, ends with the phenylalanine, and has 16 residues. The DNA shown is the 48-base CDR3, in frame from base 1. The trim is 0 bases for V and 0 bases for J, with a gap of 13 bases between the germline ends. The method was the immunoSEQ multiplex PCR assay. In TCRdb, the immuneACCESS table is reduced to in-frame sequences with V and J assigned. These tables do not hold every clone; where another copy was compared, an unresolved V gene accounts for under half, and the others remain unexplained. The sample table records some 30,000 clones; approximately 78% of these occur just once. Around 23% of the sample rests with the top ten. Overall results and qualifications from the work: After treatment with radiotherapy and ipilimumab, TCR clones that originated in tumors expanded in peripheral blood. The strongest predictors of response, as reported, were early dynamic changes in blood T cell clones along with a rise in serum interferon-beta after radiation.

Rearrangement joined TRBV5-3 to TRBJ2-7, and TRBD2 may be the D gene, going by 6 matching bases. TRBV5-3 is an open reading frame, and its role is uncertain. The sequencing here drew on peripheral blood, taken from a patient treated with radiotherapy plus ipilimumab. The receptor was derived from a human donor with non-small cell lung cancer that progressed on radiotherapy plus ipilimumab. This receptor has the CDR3 CARSLGIRESSYEQYF. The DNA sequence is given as TGTGCCAGAAGCTTGGGCATTCGGGAGAGCTCCTACGAGCAGTACTTC.